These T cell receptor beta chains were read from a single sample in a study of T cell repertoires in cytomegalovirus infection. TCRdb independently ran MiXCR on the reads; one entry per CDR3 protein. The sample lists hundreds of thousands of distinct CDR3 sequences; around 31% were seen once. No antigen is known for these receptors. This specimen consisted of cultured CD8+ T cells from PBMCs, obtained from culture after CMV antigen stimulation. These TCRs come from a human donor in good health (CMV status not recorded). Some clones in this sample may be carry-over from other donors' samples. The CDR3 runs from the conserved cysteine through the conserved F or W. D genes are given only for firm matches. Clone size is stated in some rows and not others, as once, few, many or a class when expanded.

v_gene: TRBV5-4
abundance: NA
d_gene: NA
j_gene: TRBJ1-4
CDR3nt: TGTGCCAGCAGTTCCTCAGGAAATCAAGCAACTAATGAAAAACCGTTTTTT
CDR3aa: CASSSSGNQATNEKPFF

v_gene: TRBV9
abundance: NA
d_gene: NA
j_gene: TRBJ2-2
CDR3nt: TGTGCCAGCAGCGGTCCCGGGACACCGAACACCGGGGAGCTGTTTTTT
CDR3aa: CASSGPGTPNTGELFF

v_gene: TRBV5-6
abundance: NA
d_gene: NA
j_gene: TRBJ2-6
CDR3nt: TGTGCCAGCACCTCTCTCGGGGCCAACGTCCTGACTTTC
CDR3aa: CASTSLGANVLTF

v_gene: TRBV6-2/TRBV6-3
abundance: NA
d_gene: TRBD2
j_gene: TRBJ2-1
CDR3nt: TGTGTAACCGAGACGTGGCGGGGGGGTCTTGAGCAGTTCTTC
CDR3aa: CVTETWRGGLEQFF

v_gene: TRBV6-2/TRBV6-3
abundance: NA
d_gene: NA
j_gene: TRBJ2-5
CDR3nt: TGTGCCAGCAGTGTTTACCGGGACCAGCGTGAGACCCAGTACTTC
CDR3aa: CASSVYRDQRETQYF

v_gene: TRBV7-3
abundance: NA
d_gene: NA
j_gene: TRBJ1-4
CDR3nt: TGTGCCAGCAGCTTTTCCAAAGGGACCGCGGACTTTCCGTTTTTT
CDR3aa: CASSFSKGTADFPFF

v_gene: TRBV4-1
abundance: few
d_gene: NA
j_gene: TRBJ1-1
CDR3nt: TGCGCCAGCAGCCAAGAGTCAGGGGCTGAAGCTTTCTTT
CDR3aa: CASSQESGAEAFF

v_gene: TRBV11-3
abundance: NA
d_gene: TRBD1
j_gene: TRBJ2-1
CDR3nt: TGTGCCAGCAGCTTAGGAGGACAGGGGGGGGTTCGGGAGCAGTTCTTC
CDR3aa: CASSLGGQGGVREQFF

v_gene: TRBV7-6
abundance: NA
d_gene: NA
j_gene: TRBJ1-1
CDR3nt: TGTGCCAGCAGCCGTTACGCAACAGGTAGGAGAACTGAAGCTTTCTTT
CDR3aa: CASSRYATGRRTEAFF

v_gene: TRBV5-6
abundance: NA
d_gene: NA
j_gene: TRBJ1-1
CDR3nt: TGTGCCAGCAGCACCTTCGATCTGAACACTGAAGCTTTCTTT
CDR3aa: CASSTFDLNTEAFF

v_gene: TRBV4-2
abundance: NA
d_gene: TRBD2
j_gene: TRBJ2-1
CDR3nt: TGTGCCAGCAGCCAAGATGGGGACGGGGGGGTGAATTTGGAGCAGTTCTTC
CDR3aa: CASSQDGDGGVNLEQFF

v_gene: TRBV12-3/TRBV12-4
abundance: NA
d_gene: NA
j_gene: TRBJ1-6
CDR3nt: TGTGCCAGCAGTTCTGGGACTGGTTCACCCCTCCACTTT
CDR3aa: CASSSGTGSPLHF

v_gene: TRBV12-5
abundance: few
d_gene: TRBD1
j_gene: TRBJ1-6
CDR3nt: TGTGCTAGTGGTTTGACCCCGGGACAGGGGCTGGATTCACCCCTCCACTTT
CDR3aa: CASGLTPGQGLDSPLHF

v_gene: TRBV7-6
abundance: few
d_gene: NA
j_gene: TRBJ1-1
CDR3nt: TGTGCCAGCAGCTTTGGGGTGGACACTGAAGCTTTCTTT
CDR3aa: CASSFGVDTEAFF

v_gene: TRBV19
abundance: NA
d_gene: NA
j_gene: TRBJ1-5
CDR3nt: TGTGCCAGTAGTATAAGGAGGGAGGTAGTTCAGCCCCAGCATTTT
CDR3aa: CASSIRREVVQPQHF

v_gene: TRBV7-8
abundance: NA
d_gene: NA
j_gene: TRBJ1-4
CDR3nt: TGTGCCAGCAGCTTAGCGAGGCAGGGCGACGGTGAAAAACTGTTTTTT
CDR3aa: CASSLARQGDGEKLFF

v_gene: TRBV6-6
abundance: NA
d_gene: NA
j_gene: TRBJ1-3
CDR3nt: TGTGCCATCACAGACAGATCTGGAAACACCATATATTTT
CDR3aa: CAITDRSGNTIYF

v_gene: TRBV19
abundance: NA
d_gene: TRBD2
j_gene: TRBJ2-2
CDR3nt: TGTGCCAGTAGTGGACTAGCGGGGGTTATGGCCGGGGAGCTGTTTTTT
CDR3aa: CASSGLAGVMAGELFF

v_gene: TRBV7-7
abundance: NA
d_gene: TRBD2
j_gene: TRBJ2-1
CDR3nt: TGTGCTAGCAGCTTAGGTAGCGGGGGTAAGAATGAGCAGTTCTTC
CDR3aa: CASSLGSGGKNEQFF

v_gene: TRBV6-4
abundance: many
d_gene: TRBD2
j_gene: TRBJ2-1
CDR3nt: TGTGCCAGCAGTGGCGGGGGGGCTTACAATGAGCAGTTCTTC
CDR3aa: CASSGGGAYNEQFF

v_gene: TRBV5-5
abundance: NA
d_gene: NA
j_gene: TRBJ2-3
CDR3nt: TGTGCCAGCAGCTTTGGTTGGGGATCAGATACGCAGTATTTT
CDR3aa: CASSFGWGSDTQYF

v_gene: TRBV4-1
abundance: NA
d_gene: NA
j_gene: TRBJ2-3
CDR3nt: TGCGCCAGCAGCCAAGTGGACGGGGTTTCAGATACGCAGTATTTT
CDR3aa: CASSQVDGVSDTQYF

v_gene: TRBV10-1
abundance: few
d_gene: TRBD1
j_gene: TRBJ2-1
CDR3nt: TGCGCCAGCAGTGAGGACAGGGCGGCCTACAATGAGCAGTTCTTC
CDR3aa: CASSEDRAAYNEQFF

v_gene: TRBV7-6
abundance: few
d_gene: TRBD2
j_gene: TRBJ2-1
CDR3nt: TGTGCCAGCAGCTTATCCCCGTGGGGGGGTACCTACAATGAGCAGTTCTTC
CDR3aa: CASSLSPWGGTYNEQFF

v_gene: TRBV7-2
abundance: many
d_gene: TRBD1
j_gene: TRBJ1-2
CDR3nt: TGTGCCAGCAGCTTACCTGACAGGGGCCATATAGGCTACACCTTC
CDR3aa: CASSLPDRGHIGYTF

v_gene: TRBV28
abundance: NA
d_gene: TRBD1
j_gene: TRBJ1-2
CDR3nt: TGTGCCAGCAGTTCCCCCAGGCAGGGGGGCTATGGCTACACCTTC
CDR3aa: CASSSPRQGGYGYTF

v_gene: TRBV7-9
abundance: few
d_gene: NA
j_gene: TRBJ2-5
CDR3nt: TGTGCCAGCAGCTTTAGGGGCCAGAGGCAAGAGACCCAGTACTTC
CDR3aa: CASSFRGQRQETQYF

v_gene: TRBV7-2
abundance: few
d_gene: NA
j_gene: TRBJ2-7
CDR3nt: TGTGCCAGCAGCTTAGCACCGGACAGCTACGAGCAGTACTTC
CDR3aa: CASSLAPDSYEQYF

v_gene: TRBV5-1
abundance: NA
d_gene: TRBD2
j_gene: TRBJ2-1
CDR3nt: TGCGCCAGCAGCCTCCGGGACTACCTTTACAATGAGCAGTTCTTC
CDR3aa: CASSLRDYLYNEQFF

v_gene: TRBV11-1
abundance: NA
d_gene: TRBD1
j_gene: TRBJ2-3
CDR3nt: TGTGCCAGCAGCTTTGCCGACAGGGTAGTAGCAGATACGCAGTATTTT
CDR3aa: CASSFADRVVADTQYF

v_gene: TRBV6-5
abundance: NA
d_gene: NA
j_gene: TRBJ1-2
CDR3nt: TGTGCCAGCAGTGACCCCGGGCAGGGTGTATCCGGTGGCTACACCTTC
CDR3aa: CASSDPGQGVSGGYTF

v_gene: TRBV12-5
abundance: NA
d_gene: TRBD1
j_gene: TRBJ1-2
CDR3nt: TGTGCTAGTGGTTGGCAGGACAGGGTCGATTATGGCTACACCTTC
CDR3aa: CASGWQDRVDYGYTF

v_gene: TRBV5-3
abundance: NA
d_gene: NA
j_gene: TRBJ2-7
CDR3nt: TGTGCCAGCAGCAGCCGGGACGGGTGGGGGTACGAGCAGTACTTC
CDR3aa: CASSSRDGWGYEQYF